This T cell receptor beta chain stems from a study of blood T cell repertoires in COVID-19. Study information: Samples taken during acute and convalescent COVID-19 were collected in the United States, Italy and Spain. Sample material is recorded as cDNA or gDNA derived from T cells, B-cell-depleted T cells, or PBMCs.

Original handling: Amplification of reference gene primers provided the estimated nucleated cell counts. Profiled with immunoSEQ multiplex PCR; TCRdb holds only in-frame clones, not every one. The V and J calls and clone size were taken over from that table, and D and trimming were inferred from the DNA. The sample lists about 230,000 clones; roughly 80% were seen once. There are 18 residues in the CDR3. V was cut by 0 bases and J by 2 bases, with 18 bases left in between. Germline values: CDR1 MNHEY, CDR2 SMNVEV (reference sequence). This chain joins TRBV27 and TRBJ2-3; D is perhaps TRBD2 (5 bases). The source is a woman in her sixties or seventies with active or convalescent COVID-19. Sequenced sample: peripheral blood. In nucleotides, the CDR3 is TGTGCCAGCAGTTTATCGAGGGTGGCTAGCCCCCTCACAGATACGCAGTATTTT. Translation: CASSLSRVASPLTDTQYF.